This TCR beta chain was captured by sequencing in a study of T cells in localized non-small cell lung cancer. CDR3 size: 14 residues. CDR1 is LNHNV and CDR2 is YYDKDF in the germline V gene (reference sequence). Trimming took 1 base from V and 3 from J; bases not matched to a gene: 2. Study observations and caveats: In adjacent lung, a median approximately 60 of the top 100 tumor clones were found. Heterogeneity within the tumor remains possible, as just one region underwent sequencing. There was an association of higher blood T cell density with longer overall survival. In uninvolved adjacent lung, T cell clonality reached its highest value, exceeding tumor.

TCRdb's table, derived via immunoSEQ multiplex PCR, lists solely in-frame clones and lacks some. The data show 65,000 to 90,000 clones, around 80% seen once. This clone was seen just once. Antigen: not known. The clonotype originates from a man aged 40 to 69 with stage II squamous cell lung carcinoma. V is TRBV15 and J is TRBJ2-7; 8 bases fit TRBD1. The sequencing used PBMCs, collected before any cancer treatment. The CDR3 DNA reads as TGTGCCACCAGCAGAGCCGGACAGGGCTACGAGCAGTACTTC. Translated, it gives CATSRAGQGYEQYF.